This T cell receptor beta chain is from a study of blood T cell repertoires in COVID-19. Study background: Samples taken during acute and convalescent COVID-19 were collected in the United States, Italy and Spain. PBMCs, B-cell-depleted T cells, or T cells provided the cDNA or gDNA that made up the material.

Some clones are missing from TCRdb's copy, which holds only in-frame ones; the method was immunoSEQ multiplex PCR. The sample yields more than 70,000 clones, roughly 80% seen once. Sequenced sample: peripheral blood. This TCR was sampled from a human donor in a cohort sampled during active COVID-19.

CDR3 in DNA: TGTGCCAGCAGCCAGGGTCGGACCTCCGCCTACGAGCAGTACTTC. Its protein is CASSQGRTSAYEQYF. This chain links TRBV9 with TRBJ2-7; D may be TRBD1 (5 bases). V was clipped by 4 bases and J by 2 bases, with 16 bases between them. This CDR3 region has 15 residues. The germline gives CDR1 SGDLS, CDR2 YYNGEE.